This TCR beta chain stems from a study of T cell responses to AZD1222 COVID-19 vaccine. General study points: Rises in breadth and depth of Spike-specific TCRs came after two AZD1222 doses. Reportedly, nearly half of unique spike TCRs recognized epitopes outside B.1.351/B.1.1.7 mutations. No repertoire was sampled before or during the peak T cell response, only after it. Among those given AZD1222, only five to seven were seropositive at baseline.

Using immunoSEQ multiplex PCR, the repertoire was profiled, and TCRdb retains in-frame clones only, with some absent. Of 70,000 or so clones listed, around 78% are singletons. Notes on this clone: No antigen is known for it.

The CDR3 loop spans 15 amino acids. The V end lost 8 bases, the J end lost 0 bases, and 14 bases lay between the germline ends. Germline CDR1 and CDR2: SGHAT and FQNNGV. The TCR was taken from an adult who received the AZD1222 COVID-19 vaccine. The source material was peripheral blood, sampled 28 days after the second AZD1222 dose. The chain couples TRBV11-2 to TRBJ1-3; D is undetermined. The CDR3 region is CASALASFSGNTIYF. DNA for the CDR3: TGTGCCAGCGCCTTGGCTTCATTCTCTGGAAACACCATATATTTT.